This T cell receptor beta chain was identified in a study of graft-versus-host responses after intestinal transplantation. Overall study context: Recipients got multivisceral, liver-intestinal, or isolated intestinal transplants. Overall study results and limits: Individuals carrying graft-donor T cell macrochimerism showed high graft-versus-host to host-versus-graft clonal ratios in allografts.

Comments on this clone: Its specificity is unknown.

TCRdb's copy holds only in-frame clones and misses some; the assay was immunoSEQ multiplex PCR. The repertoire includes 74,000 or so clones, 92% of them detected once, and approximately 0.7% sits in the top ten. This CDR3 spans 15 amino acids. From germline, CDR1 is SEHNR and CDR2 FQNEAQ (reference sequence). This chain uses TRBV7-9 with TRBJ2-5, with a possible D match to TRBD1 (7 bases). The last part of the DNA fits TRBJ2-7 better; the J call may be wrong. The TCR was taken from a human patient who received an intestinal transplant, so some T cells may come from the graft donor. Sample: PBMCs, taken 98 days after intestinal transplantation. Here the CDR3 reads CASSRGTALSYEQYF. DNA for the CDR3: TGTGCCAGCAGCCGCGGGACAGCCCTATCCTACGAGCAGTACTTC.